The clone carrying this T cell receptor beta chain was seen once. This sample was included in a study of OX40 agonist ivuxolimab in advanced cancers. Study-wide background: Having had anti-PD-1, anti-PD-L1 or anti-CTLA-4 therapy before was allowed, and around 39% had some.

Produced via immunoSEQ multiplex PCR; TCRdb's table is partial and in-frame only. The sample has fewer than 90,000 clones, around 87% seen once. The sequence came from an adult with an advanced solid tumor such as melanoma, head and neck, liver or kidney cancer. The material was CD4+ or CD8+ T cells sorted from blood, obtained in a trial of the OX40 agonist ivuxolimab.

This CDR3 is CASSSTSGLYNEQFF. CDR3 sequence (DNA): TGTGCCAGCAGCTCCACTAGCGGCCTTTACAATGAGCAGTTCTTC. This sequence joins TRBV7-3 and TRBJ2-1; 8 bases fit TRBD2. There are 15 residues in the CDR3. CDR1 SGHTA and CDR2 FQGTGA come from the germline V gene. J was trimmed by 4 bases and V by 4 bases; bases with no gene match: 6.